One sample yielded the 18 T cell receptor beta chains listed below, sequenced in a study of shared clonotypes between healthy human individuals (dated by TCRdb to 2018 to 2020). For the CD8 naive samples, CD45RO-negative cells were positively selected for CCR7, yielding a CD45RA+CCR7+ population from which TemRA cells were excluded. The library relied on the immunoSEQ multiplex PCR assay. TCRdb retrieved this table from immuneACCESS and kept in-frame rearrangements only. Not all clones are present; in checked studies, unresolved V genes account for under half, and no reason is known for the remainder. This sample lists a few hundred thousand clones; roughly 95% were detected once. 0.11% of the sample belongs to the ten largest clones. Sequenced material: naive CD8+ T cells sorted from blood. This sample's cell subset or site label indicates: CD45RA+CCR7+. The receptors were gathered from a woman aged 30 to 39 in good health.

The chain uses TRBV7-9 and TRBJ1-1; 7 bases line up with TRBD1. The CDR3 contains 16 residues. V gave up 1 base and J gave up 3 bases; unmatched junction bases: 8. Germline V gives CDR1 SEHNR, CDR2 FQNEAQ (reference sequence). CDR3 nucleotides: TGTGCCAGCAGCTTAGTGGAGGGGGCTTTCGACACTGAAGCTTTCTTT. Its translation: CASSLVEGAFDTEAFF.

This chain connects TRBV5-4 to TRBJ2-7; 9 positions match TRBD2. This CDR3 has 15 residues. The trim removed 4 bases at V and 4 bases at J, leaving 9 bases unmatched. Germline CDR1 reads SGHNT; CDR2 reads YYREEE (reference sequence). CDR3: CASSQTSGTAYEQYF. DNA of the CDR3: TGTGCCAGCAGCCAGACTAGCGGTACGGCTTACGAGCAGTACTTC.

This chain connects TRBV6-1 to TRBJ1-2, with a tentative D call TRBD1 (5 bases). The germline V and J ends were trimmed by 2 bases and 6 bases, with 13 bases remaining between them. Germline V CDR1 and CDR2: MNHNS, SASEGT. This CDR3 spans 14 amino acids. CDR3 coding DNA: TGTGCCAGCAGTGAACTAGGCACAGGTCATGGCTACACCTTC. Amino acids: CASSELGTGHGYTF.

Comment on this clone: This specimen includes other DNA sequences encoding the same CDR3. The rearrangement uses TRBV27 and TRBJ2-7; 7 bases are shared with TRBD1. Germline V gene lookup returns CDR1 MNHEY and CDR2 SMNVEV (reference sequence). The ends lost 2 bases at V and 3 bases at J; junction bases unmatched: 1. The CDR3 spans 13 residues. CDR3 bases: TGTGCCAGCAGTTTAGGACAGGACTACGAGCAGTACTTC. Translation gives CASSLGQDYEQYF.

The rearrangement uses TRBV7-7 and TRBJ2-7; D unresolved. This CDR3 has 13 residues. The germline CDR1 and CDR2 sequences are SSHAT and FNYEAQ (reference sequence). Trimming left V 5 bases short and J 0 bases short, with 8 bases between. The CDR3 coding sequence is TGTGCCAGCAGCCAGACGGTCTCCTACGAGCAGTACTTC. This codes for CASSQTVSYEQYF.

V gene TRBV7-9 combines with J gene TRBJ2-3; D unclear. The CDR3 is 15 amino acids. Germline V lookup: CDR1 SEHNR, CDR2 FQNEAQ (reference sequence). V lost 6 bases and J lost 2, with 15 bases in between. CDR3: CASRTPGPDTDTQYF. CDR3 bases: TGTGCCAGCAGAACCCCTGGGCCAGACACAGATACGCAGTATTTT.

Concerning this clone: Other DNA sequences of this sample code for an identical CDR3. This sequence joins TRBV4-1 and TRBJ1-2; no firm D call. The CDR3 spans 14 residues. From germline, CDR1 is MGHRA and CDR2 YSYEKL. V lost 7 bases, J lost 7 bases, and 19 bases lay in between. The CDR3 spells CASTPREASTGYTF. In nucleotides, the CDR3 is TGCGCCAGCACCCCTAGGGAGGCTTCCACTGGCTACACCTTC.

The chain employs TRBV15 and TRBJ2-3; the D gene is possibly TRBD1 (5 bases). Trimming stripped 3 bases from V and 6 bases from J, with 7 bases between. This CDR3 has 12 amino acids. From germline, CDR1 is LNHNV and CDR2 YYDKDF (reference sequence). The CDR3 loop is CATSSGADTQYF. CDR3 DNA: TGTGCCACCAGCAGTGGGGCTGATACGCAGTATTTT.

The rearrangement joins TRBV5-1 to TRBJ2-3; D remains unclear. Germline V gives CDR1 SGHRS, CDR2 YFSETQ. CDR3 size: 15 residues. V was cut by 0 bases and J by 0 bases, with 8 bases left in between. The CDR3 region is CASSLDAESTDTQYF. Here the CDR3 DNA reads TGCGCCAGCAGCTTGGACGCCGAGAGCACAGATACGCAGTATTTT.

The genes are TRBV27 and TRBJ2-1, with unresolved D. The germline V and J ends were trimmed by 3 bases and 7 bases, with 4 bases remaining between them. The V gene's germline CDR1 is MNHEY and CDR2 SMNVEV (reference sequence). This CDR3 is 11 amino acids long. CDR3 nucleotides: TGTGCCAGCAGTTTCCATAATGAGCAGTTCTTC. This gives the protein CASSFHNEQFF.

The chain links TRBV21-1 to TRBJ1-4. TRBV21-1 is deemed a pseudogene. CDR3 length equals 18 residues. The CDR3 spells CASRQKIATKVHNEKLFF. In DNA, the CDR3 is TGTGCCAGCAGACAAAAAATAGCTACAAAGGTGCATAATGAAAAACTGTTTTTT.

Regarding this clone: At one boundary the junction diverges from the germline segment, which might be a read error. The chain uses TRBV28 and TRBJ1-5; D is unresolved. The CDR3 contains 16 residues. Germline CDR1 MDHEN, CDR2 SYDVKM. The CDR3 sequence is CASTLLETDSNQPQHF. In nucleotides, the CDR3 is TGTGCCAGCACTTTACTGGAGACCGATAGCAATCAGCCCCAGCATTTT.

This chain joins TRBV27 and TRBJ2-3, with D unresolved. Trimming left V 6 bases short and J 9 bases short, with 10 bases between. Germline CDR1 is MNHEY and CDR2 is SMNVEV (reference sequence). This CDR3 has 11 residues. CDR3 sequence (DNA): TGTGCCAGCAGCCGCACTGGGACGCAGTATTTT. This codes for CASSRTGTQYF.

The V and J genes are TRBV7-8 and TRBJ2-1; 14 bases align to TRBD2. Germline CDR1 SGHVS, CDR2 FQNEAQ. V lost 4 bases and J lost 8; bases outside the gene matches: 4. The CDR3 sequence is 15 residues long. CDR3 sequence: CASSSGLAGVYEQFF. The CDR3 DNA reads as TGTGCCAGCAGCTCGGGACTAGCGGGAGTCTATGAGCAGTTCTTC.

The J gene is TRBJ1-1, the V gene TRBV7-2; tentatively, D is TRBD1 (6 bases). Trimming took 1 base from V and 6 from J, leaving 15 bases between them. The CDR3 is made up of 15 amino acids. Germline V gene sequence: CDR1 SGHTA, CDR2 FQGNSA. CDR3 residues: CASSLGGDTQPEAFF. CDR3 in DNA: TGTGCCAGCAGCTTAGGGGGGGACACCCAGCCTGAAGCTTTCTTT. Full variable domain (remainder filled in from reference TRBV7-2 and TRBJ1-1): GAGVSQSPSNKVTEKGKDVELRCDPISGHTALYWYRQSLGQGLEFLIYFQGNSAPDKSGLPSDRFSAERTGGSVSTLTIQRTQQEDSAVYLCASSLGGDTQPEAFFGQGTRLTVV.

The chain joins TRBV28 to TRBJ2-5; 7 nucleotides line up with TRBD2. V trimming: 5 bases; J trimming: 1 base; junction bases outside the gene matches: 10. Germline values: CDR1 MDHEN, CDR2 SYDVKM. CDR3 length equals 16 residues. The chain's CDR3 is CASSRGVALGQETQYF. CDR3 DNA sequence: TGTGCCAGCAGTCGGGGGGTAGCCTTGGGCCAAGAGACCCAGTACTTC.

V is TRBV28 and J is TRBJ1-2; the match to TRBD1 covers 7 bases. Trimming removed 6 bases from V and 4 bases from J; junction bases left unmatched: 17. There are 17 residues in the CDR3. Germline V gene sequence: CDR1 MDHEN, CDR2 SYDVKM. CDR3 DNA sequence: TGTGCCAGCAGCCCGACAGGGCTTGAGGTCAGGTTCTATGGCTACACCTTC. This encodes CASSPTGLEVRFYGYTF.

This clone appeared a single time. The V and J genes are TRBV27 and TRBJ2-6, with a tentative D call TRBD2 (5 bases). CDR1 is MNHEY and CDR2 is SMNVEV in the germline V gene (reference sequence). Trimming stripped 6 bases from V and 2 bases from J, with 5 bases between. The length of the CDR3 is 13 residues. This CDR3 is CASSGAGANVLTF. CDR3 in DNA: TGTGCCAGCAGCGGGGCTGGGGCCAACGTCCTGACTTTC.